The 22 T cell receptor beta chains below were found in one sample sequenced in a study of blood T cell repertoires in COVID-19. The data were produced by immunoSEQ multiplex PCR, yet TCRdb's version contains in-frame clones alone and is incomplete. Of some 140,000 clones listed, 78% were seen once; the top ten hold roughly 9.8%. Sequenced material: peripheral blood. The receptor source for this set is a man in his 60s who had recovered from COVID-19.

The gene calls are TRBV19 and TRBJ1-3; D unresolved. The CDR3 totals 16 residues. Germline values: CDR1 LNHDA, CDR2 SQIVND (reference sequence). Trimming shortened V by 3 bases and J by 1 base, and 13 bases separated the two germline ends. CDR3 bases: TGTGCCAGTAGTATTGGAGGACCCCTTTCTGGAAACACCATATATTTT. This translates into CASSIGGPLSGNTIYF.

This clone was seen once. At one of its ends the junction is not consistent with the germline gene, which may arise from a read error. The V and J genes are TRBV3-1 (or the pseudogene TRBV3-2) and TRBJ2-1; D unclear. This CDR3 comprises 12 residues. Germline V gene lookup returns CDR1 LGHDT and CDR2 YNNKEL (reference sequence). CDR3 coding DNA: TGTGCCAGCAGCCAAGATCGGTTTCGGTTGATCTTC. This encodes CASSQDRFRLIF.

This sequence joins TRBV7-2 and TRBJ2-3, with 7 bases lining up with TRBD1. The junction had 17 bases not matched to a gene; V was cut back by 5 bases and J by 3 bases. Germline V gene data show CDR1 as SGHTA and CDR2 as FQGNSA. The CDR3 loop spans 18 amino acids. The CDR3, as DNA: TGTGCCAGCAGCATACAGGGGTACGGCGGAACGGGGACAGATACGCAGTATTTT. This translates into CASSIQGYGGTGTDTQYF.

The V call is TRBV29-1, the J call TRBJ1-4, with 7 bases aligning to TRBD1. CDR1 and CDR2 from the germline V gene are SQVTM and ANQGSEA. Trimming removed 4 bases from V and 8 bases from J; junction bases left unmatched: 13. This CDR3 contains 15 residues. CDR3 bases: TGCAGCGTTGGCGAAAAACAGGGGATGAGCGAAAAACTGTTTTTT. It encodes CSVGEKQGMSEKLFF.

The table lists this clone with a few counts. V and J are TRBV20-1 and TRBJ1-1; 8 bases agree with TRBD1. This CDR3 contains 11 residues. The germline gives CDR1 DFQATT, CDR2 SNEGSKA (reference sequence). V was pared by 4 bases and J by 8 bases, with 3 bases of the junction left unmatched. The CDR3 loop reads CSAIRDREAFF. In nucleotides, the CDR3 is TGCAGTGCTATCCGGGACAGGGAAGCTTTCTTT.

This chain uses TRBV7-9 with TRBJ2-1; 9 bases match TRBD2. The length of the CDR3 is 18 residues. J gave up 5 bases and V 0 bases, and 11 bases lay outside the gene matches. Germline values: CDR1 SEHNR, CDR2 FQNEAQ (reference sequence). In nucleotides, the CDR3 is TGTGCCAGCAGCTTAGCGAGTCTGGCGGGAGGGCCCCACAATGAGCAGTTCTTC. Translated, it gives CASSLASLAGGPHNEQFF.

The chain combines TRBV6-1 with TRBJ2-2; TRBD2 agrees at 11 bases. The ends lost 2 bases at V and 1 base at J; junction bases unmatched: 3. The germline gives CDR1 MNHNS, CDR2 SASEGT. The CDR3 is 17 residues long. The CDR3 region has the DNA TGTGCCAGCAGTGAACTAGCGGGGGGCTTGAACACCGGGGAGCTGTTTTTT. This codes for CASSELAGGLNTGELFF.

This chain joins TRBV6-5 and TRBJ2-1; 7 nucleotides match TRBD2. Per the germline V gene, CDR1 is MNHEY and CDR2 is SVGAGI. The CDR3 is 14 residues long. With 11 bases clipped from V and 10 bases from J, the junction kept 17 bases outside the gene matches. The CDR3 DNA sequence: TGTGCCGGGACGGGAAGCGGGGAGGCGGAAGAGCAGTTCTTC. It encodes CAGTGSGEAEEQFF.

The rearrangement uses TRBV19 and TRBJ1-5, with 9 bases aligning to TRBD1. CDR3 length: 15 amino acids. The V gene's germline CDR1 is LNHDA and CDR2 SQIVND (reference sequence). V lost 5 bases, J lost 0 bases, and 2 bases stayed unmatched. The CDR3 is CASSGTGHSNQPQHF. In nucleotides, the CDR3 is TGTGCCAGTAGTGGGACAGGGCATAGCAATCAGCCCCAGCATTTT.

This clone was observed a handful of times. This sequence joins TRBV18 and TRBJ2-4; D perhaps matches TRBD1 (7 bases). CDR1 and CDR2 (germline): KGHSH, LQKENI. Trimming pared 6 bases from V and 2 bases from J, leaving 14 bases between. The CDR3 is 15 amino acids. CDR3 nucleotide sequence: TGTGCCAGCTCCTCCGGGGGACAGTCCAAAAACATTCAGTACTTC. Amino acid sequence: CASSSGGQSKNIQYF.

The chain links TRBV7-9 to TRBJ1-2, with D unresolved. Trimming shortened V by 5 bases and J by 7 bases, and 17 bases separated the two germline ends. CDR1 and CDR2 (germline): SEHNR, FQNEAQ (reference sequence). This CDR3 has 14 amino acids. DNA of the CDR3: TGTGCCAGCAGCCCTCAATACAGCCCGAGTGGCTACACCTTC. Its protein product is CASSPQYSPSGYTF.

Details on this clone: Germline and junction disagree at one end, which may indicate a read error. The CDR3 region has the DNA TGTGCCAGCAGTTCCCCCCAGGGGACCCCCTCCGACGAGCAGTACTTC. Its translation is CASSSPQGTPSDEQYF. The chain has TRBV6-5 and TRBJ2-7, with D possibly matching TRBD1 (6 bases). The CDR3 has 16 amino acids. Germline CDR1 MNHEY, CDR2 SVGAGI.

This clone was observed a handful of times. V gene TRBV29-1 combines with J gene TRBJ2-1; 7 bases agree with TRBD1. Losses at the gene ends were 3 bases for V and 9 bases for J; bases not matched to a gene: 8. Germline V gives CDR1 SQVTM, CDR2 ANQGSEA. CDR3 length: 13 residues. CDR3 in amino acids: CSVDRTGESEQFF. CDR3 DNA: TGCAGCGTTGACCGAACAGGGGAGAGTGAGCAGTTCTTC.

CDR3 amino acids: CSVRTGGNSPLHF. DNA for the CDR3: TGCAGCGTGCGGACAGGGGGTAATTCACCCCTCCACTTT. This chain links TRBV29-1 with TRBJ1-6; 10 nucleotides align to TRBD1. The CDR3 loop spans 13 amino acids. The germline gives CDR1 SQVTM, CDR2 ANQGSEA. The V and J ends lost 6 bases and 6 bases, in that order; junction bases with no gene match: 2.

The V gene is TRBV19, the J gene TRBJ2-1; 10 bases agree with TRBD1. V trimming: 2 bases; J trimming: 1 base; junction bases outside the gene matches: 5. Germline values: CDR1 LNHDA, CDR2 SQIVND (reference sequence). The CDR3 is 17 amino acids. CDR3 residues: CASSIRGTGVSYNEQFF. The CDR3 DNA sequence: TGTGCCAGTAGTATAAGAGGGACAGGGGTGTCCTACAATGAGCAGTTCTTC.

The chain joins TRBV4-3 to TRBJ2-1; 15 bases match TRBD2. J lost 1 base, V lost 4 bases, and 5 bases had no gene match. The CDR3 loop spans 18 amino acids. Germline V gene lookup returns CDR1 LGHNA and CDR2 YSLEER. The CDR3 is CASSPRTSGGGSYNEQFF. Here the CDR3 DNA reads TGCGCCAGCAGCCCCCGGACTAGCGGGGGGGGGTCCTACAATGAGCAGTTCTTC.

The rearrangement joins TRBV12-3 or TRBV12-4 to TRBJ1-1; D is uncertain. Trimming pared 7 bases from V and 7 bases from J, leaving 10 bases between. CDR3 length equals 11 residues. The CDR3 region is CASTLRFEAFF. The CDR3 region has the DNA TGTGCCAGCACCCTTCGGTTTGAAGCTTTCTTT.

This chain uses TRBV6-5 with TRBJ1-6; tentatively, D is TRBD1 (5 bases). This CDR3 is built from 14 residues. Trimming took off 2 bases at V and 7 bases at J, with 9 bases between the two ends. The germline CDR1 and CDR2 sequences are MNHEY and SVGAGI. CDR3 nucleotides: TGTGCCAGCAGTTACGTTCAGGGAAATTCACCCCTCCACTTT. The encoded protein is CASSYVQGNSPLHF.

J is TRBJ2-1 and V is TRBV4-1; 15 bases are a match to TRBD2. This CDR3 is 16 amino acids long. The germline CDR1 and CDR2 sequences are MGHRA and YSYEKL. Unmatched junction bases numbered 4, after V lost 1 base and J lost 9 bases. CDR3: CASSQAGLAGGSEQFF. CDR3 bases: TGCGCCAGCAGCCAAGCCGGACTAGCGGGAGGGTCTGAGCAGTTCTTC.

Only a few counts were recorded for this clone. The chain recombines TRBV27 with TRBJ1-6; D not certain. The CDR3 consists of 15 residues. Germline values: CDR1 MNHEY, CDR2 SMNVEV (reference sequence). The V and J ends lost 5 bases and 5 bases respectively, with 13 bases between them. The CDR3 is CASSLDYSNNSPLHF. The CDR3 DNA is TGTGCCAGCAGTCTAGACTACAGCAATAATTCACCCCTCCACTTT.

The sample holds one count of this clone. The rearrangement joins TRBV7-2 to TRBJ2-3; D is undetermined. V was cut by 3 bases and J by 5 bases, with 6 bases left in between. The CDR3 covers 12 residues. Looked up from germline, CDR1 is SGHTA and CDR2 is FQGNSA. The CDR3 nucleotides are TGTGCCAGCAGCTTCCCCGGAGATACGCAGTATTTT. It translates to CASSFPGDTQYF.

V and J are TRBV11-2 and TRBJ2-5; 8 nucleotides line up with TRBD1. This CDR3 has 17 amino acids. Germline CDR1 reads SGHAT; CDR2 reads FQNNGV. J gave up 0 bases and V 0 bases, and 6 bases lay outside the gene matches. The CDR3 here is CASSLEWTGTYQETQYF. The DNA of the CDR3 is TGTGCCAGCAGCTTAGAGTGGACAGGGACGTACCAAGAGACCCAGTACTTC.